Presented here are 9 T cell receptor beta chains from one specimen sequenced in a study of metastatic and nonmetastatic thyroid tumors. Using MiXCR, TCRdb re-called clones from the PCR reads. The data show tens of thousands of clones, with roughly a quarter seen just once and 5.4% held by the top ten. Until they underwent thyroid surgery, no patient had received any treatment. The sequenced sample was tumor tissue. These receptors came from a female donor with papillary thyroid cancer or a benign thyroid nodule (not recorded which). Some clones in this sample may be carry-over from other donors' samples.

This clone was seen more than once but under ten times. This chain uses TRBV6-1 with TRBJ2-3, with D possibly TRBD2 on 7 matching bases. Trimming removed 4 bases from V and 4 bases from J, with 18 bases in between. This CDR3 has 16 residues. Germline loops: CDR1 MNHNS, CDR2 SASEGT. This CDR3 reads CASSGLEGGHPDTQYF. DNA of the CDR3: TGTGCCAGCAGTGGACTAGAGGGGGGGCACCCAGATACGCAGTATTTT.

This clone was observed many times. This chain connects TRBV10-3 to TRBJ1-6, with D possibly matching TRBD1 (6 bases). Between the trimmed V and J ends, which lost 0 bases and 9 bases, there was a span of 12 bases. From germline, CDR1 is ENHRY and CDR2 SYGVKD. The CDR3 covers 15 residues. In DNA, the CDR3 is TGTGCCATCAGTGAGTCACAGGGCCCGGCTTCACCCCTCCACTTT. It specifies CAISESQGPASPLHF.

As for this clone: With a much larger clone just one base away, this may be a read error. The chain carries TRBV3-1 and TRBJ2-5, with D perhaps given as TRBD1 or TRBD2 (5 bases each). This CDR3 comprises 15 residues. Germline V gene lookup returns CDR1 LGHDT and CDR2 YNNKEL (reference sequence). DNA of the CDR3: TGTGCCAGCATCCAAGTTCTGGGGACCCAAGAGACCCAGTACTTC. As protein: CASIQVLGTQETQYF.

Many counts were recorded for this clone. This chain joins TRBV20-1 and TRBJ2-7; 9 nucleotides align to TRBD1. Germline CDR1 and CDR2: DFQATT and SNEGSKA (reference sequence). V was clipped by 2 bases and J by 9 bases; unmatched bases: 8. This CDR3 contains 13 residues. Written as DNA, the CDR3 is TGCAGTGCTAGAAAAGACAGGGGGTACTTGCAGTACTTC. The encoded protein is CSARKDRGYLQYF.

The rearrangement uses TRBV5-1 and TRBJ2-1; D is unresolved. The germline V gene encodes CDR1 SGHRS and CDR2 YFSETQ. This CDR3 spans 15 amino acids. Trimming shortened V by 1 base and J by 13 bases, and 21 bases separated the two germline ends. The CDR3 DNA reads TGCGCCAGCAGCTTGCCCCAGCGTGGAAGCACCCGTCAGTTCTTC. Translating gives CASSLPQRGSTRQFF.

By its share, this clone is medium-sized. The rearrangement joins TRBV20-1 to TRBJ2-3; D possibly corresponds to TRBD1 (5 bases). Germline CDR1 and CDR2: DFQATT and SNEGSKA (reference sequence). Trimming shortened V by 1 base and J by 3 bases, and 8 bases separated the two germline ends. The CDR3 spans 13 residues. CDR3 DNA sequence: TGCAGTGCTAGAGTTACAGGAACAGATACGCAGTATTTT. It codes for CSARVTGTDTQYF.

The gene calls are TRBV10-3 and TRBJ2-1; 7 nucleotides align to TRBD1. The CDR3 loop spans 14 amino acids. V was clipped by 5 bases and J by 5 bases; unmatched bases: 6. CDR1 ENHRY and CDR2 SYGVKD come from the germline V gene. CDR3 bases: TGTGCCATCAGTCCCAGGGGGTCGGACAATGAGCAGTTCTTC. Protein sequence: CAISPRGSDNEQFF.

Only a few counts were recorded for this clone. The chain couples TRBV11-1 to TRBJ2-3, with a weak D call TRBD2 (6 bases). Per the germline V gene, CDR1 is SGHAT and CDR2 is FQDESV (reference sequence). This CDR3 is built from 15 residues. Between the trimmed V and J ends, which lost 1 base and 1 base, there was a span of 9 bases. The DNA of the CDR3 is TGTGCCAGCAGCTTAGTGGCTAGCGGCACAGATACGCAGTATTTT. Its protein product is CASSLVASGTDTQYF.

The rearrangement joins TRBV6-4 to TRBJ1-6; tentatively, D is TRBD1 (5 bases). The CDR3 contains 16 residues. The germline V gene has CDR1 MRHNA and CDR2 SNTAGT. The V end was cut by 5 bases, the J end by 7 bases, with 18 bases between. CDR3: CASSYSRVRGNSPLHF. The CDR3 region has the DNA TGTGCCAGCAGTTATTCAAGGGTGCGGGGGAATTCACCCCTCCACTTT.